This T cell receptor beta chain is from a study of T cell changes during pregnancy in multiple sclerosis. The CDR3 runs to 18 residues. Germline values: CDR1 SNHLY, CDR2 FYNNEI. Trimming pared 1 base from V and 0 bases from J, leaving 16 bases between. Sequencing used immunoSEQ multiplex PCR; TCRdb keeps in-frame clones, though not all of them. The profile shows about 28,000 clones, 85% to 90% of them singletons. The chain employs TRBV2 and TRBJ1-3; no reliable D call. The specimen was CD4+ T cells from peripheral blood mononuclear cells, collected in the first trimester of pregnancy. This TCR derives from a female donor in good health, enrolled as a control in a pregnancy study. This chain's CDR3 is CASSEDRPNSYSGNTIYF. CDR3 in DNA: TGTGCCAGCAGTGAAGACCGCCCGAACTCATACTCTGGAAACACCATATATTTT.